Below, 22 T cell receptor beta chains from the same sample are listed, as sequenced in a study of T cell repertoires and HLA-DP antigens. Profiled with immunoSEQ multiplex PCR; TCRdb holds only in-frame clones, not every one. The sample records some 110,000 clones, 80% to 95% being singletons. Their antigen targets remain unknown. The sequenced sample was CD4+ T cells from PBMCs. These receptors were collected from a young woman in good health and CMV-seronegative.

This rearrangement joins TRBV28 to TRBJ1-6; D perhaps matches TRBD1 (6 bases). CDR3 length equals 14 residues. CDR1 and CDR2 (germline): MDHEN, SYDVKM. V lost 6 bases and J lost 7, with 13 bases in between. CDR3 residues: CASSLRGGNSPLHF. CDR3 nucleotide sequence: TGTGCCAGCAGCCTCAGGGGCGGGAATTCACCCCTCCACTTT.

The chain recombines TRBV18 with TRBJ2-5; D uncertain. Deletions cut 3 bases from V and 2 bases from J, with 10 bases between. Germline loops: CDR1 KGHSH, CDR2 LQKENI. The CDR3 contains 14 residues. CDR3 nucleotide sequence: TGTGCCAGCTCACCGACCCCTCCACAAGAGACCCAGTACTTC. Translation: CASSPTPPQETQYF.

The rearrangement uses TRBV6-6 and TRBJ2-1; D is possibly TRBD1 (6 bases). The V end lost 5 bases, the J end lost 3 bases, and 14 bases lay between the germline ends. Per germline, CDR1 MNHNY and CDR2 SVGAGI (reference sequence). The length of the CDR3 is 15 residues. Written as DNA, the CDR3 is TGTGCCAGCAGTGACGTGGGGGCCGGCTACAATGAGCAGTTCTTC. The encoded protein is CASSDVGAGYNEQFF.

V gene TRBV14 combines with J gene TRBJ2-5; TRBD1 matches 10 bases. Germline trimming cut 1 base from V and 13 bases from J; bases unmatched to any gene: 12. The V gene's germline CDR1 is SGHDN and CDR2 FVKESK. The CDR3 sequence is 15 residues long. In nucleotides, the CDR3 is TGTGCCAGCAGCCAAGGGGCGACAGGGGGCAAGGGAAGGTACTTC. It is translated as CASSQGATGGKGRYF.

The chain recombines TRBV27 with TRBJ1-3; a weak D match, TRBD1 (6 bases). V lost 6 bases and J 7 bases, leaving 13 bases between the germline ends. The CDR3 has 13 amino acids. Germline CDR1 and CDR2: MNHEY and SMNVEV (reference sequence). CDR3 DNA: TGTGCCAGCAGATTGCAGGGGCAGAACACCATATATTTT. Its translation is CASRLQGQNTIYF.

In its sample, this clone was seen once. V usage is TRBV19 and J usage is TRBJ1-5; 7 bases align to TRBD1. This CDR3 is built from 14 residues. Trimming at V came to 7 bases and at J to 5 bases, leaving 8 bases not matched to a gene. The germline V gene has CDR1 LNHDA and CDR2 SQIVND (reference sequence). CDR3 residues: CASTTTGRHQPQHF. The CDR3 DNA follows: TGTGCCAGTACCACGACAGGGAGGCATCAGCCCCAGCATTTT.

This clone was seen more than once but under ten times. For the CDR3, the DNA is TGCAGTGCTCGGGATAACCAAGCTTTCTTT. Protein sequence: CSARDNQAFF. The rearrangement uses TRBV20-1 and TRBJ1-1; D is unresolved. V shed 5 bases and J shed 9 bases, with 10 bases lying between them. The CDR3 extends over 10 amino acids. CDR1 DFQATT and CDR2 SNEGSKA come from the germline V gene (reference sequence).

In its sample, this clone was seen once. The chain uses TRBV13 and TRBJ1-3; D is ambiguous. Germline CDR1 PRHDT, CDR2 FYEKMQ (reference sequence). V was trimmed by 5 bases and J by 1 base, leaving 3 bases between them. The CDR3 is made up of 12 amino acids. The DNA for the CDR3 is TGTGCCAGCAGCCGATCTGGAAACACCATATATTTT. Protein product: CASSRSGNTIYF.

This clone was recorded only once. The genes are TRBV5-1 and TRBJ1-4; D remains ambiguous. The CDR3 covers 14 residues. Trimming removed 0 bases from V and 8 bases from J, with 11 bases in between. Per the germline V gene, CDR1 is SGHRS and CDR2 is YFSETQ. The CDR3 here is CASSLEGIGEKLFF. The CDR3 nucleotides read TGCGCCAGCAGCTTGGAGGGTATTGGGGAAAAACTGTTTTTT.

The chain has TRBV30 and TRBJ2-6; D is unclear. V was pared by 0 bases and J by 1 base, with 4 bases between. Looked up from germline, CDR1 is GTSNPN and CDR2 is SVGIG (reference sequence). This CDR3 has 14 residues. This chain's CDR3 is CAWSVISGANVLTF. The CDR3 nucleotides read TGTGCCTGGAGTGTGATTTCTGGGGCCAACGTCCTGACTTTC.

This chain connects TRBV19 to TRBJ1-3; TRBD1 might be the D (5 bases). Trimming stripped 6 bases from V and 0 bases from J, with 15 bases between. The CDR3 is 16 residues long. The germline V gene encodes CDR1 LNHDA and CDR2 SQIVND (reference sequence). The CDR3 nucleotides read TGTGCCAGTAGCCCGGGACGTCCCCTCTCTGGAAACACCATATATTTT. It codes for CASSPGRPLSGNTIYF.

This chain links TRBV5-6 with TRBJ2-5, with D maybe TRBD1 (6 bases). Trimming stripped 0 bases from V and 5 bases from J, with 11 bases between. This CDR3 spans 14 amino acids. Germline V lookup: CDR1 SGHDT, CDR2 YYEEEE. CDR3 sequence (DNA): TGTGCCAGCAGCTTGGCCAACAGGGAGGAGACCCAGTACTTC. Protein product: CASSLANREETQYF. The full variable domain, rest sourced from reference TRBV5-6 and TRBJ2-5, is DAGVTQSPTHLIKTRGQQVTLRCSPKSGHDTVSWYQQALGQGPQFIFQYYEEEERQRGNFPDRFSGHQFPNYSSELNVNALLLGDSALYLCASSLANREETQYFGPGTRLLVL.

This clone was picked up one time. This chain uses TRBV28 with TRBJ1-1; unclear D gene. Germline V gene data show CDR1 as MDHEN and CDR2 as SYDVKM. V was clipped by 8 bases and J by 3 bases, with 10 bases between them. This CDR3 spans 12 amino acids. In DNA form, the CDR3 reads TGTGCCAGCGAAGGGAGAGACACTGAAGCTTTCTTT. Translating it yields CASEGRDTEAFF.

This sequence joins TRBV28 and TRBJ2-7; 7 bases align to TRBD1. V gave up 6 bases and J gave up 1 base; unmatched junction bases: 9. Germline V CDR1 and CDR2: MDHEN, SYDVKM. The CDR3 sequence is 15 residues long. CDR3 in amino acids: CASSLTGVLSYEQYF. The CDR3 DNA reads TGTGCCAGCAGCCTAACAGGGGTATTATCCTACGAGCAGTACTTC.

V is TRBV2 and J is TRBJ2-7; D is unresolved. CDR3 size: 11 residues. V dropped 5 bases and J dropped 3 bases, with 5 bases sitting between them. From germline, CDR1 is SNHLY and CDR2 FYNNEI. CDR3 sequence: CASSYSYEQYF. The CDR3, as DNA: TGTGCCAGCAGTTATAGCTACGAGCAGTACTTC.

CDR3: CASSLNRGDTQYF. Here the CDR3 DNA reads TGTGCCAGCAGCTTAAACAGGGGTGATACGCAGTATTTT. The chain recombines TRBV7-3 with TRBJ2-3; 7 bases map to TRBD1. The CDR3 consists of 13 residues. V was clipped by 1 base and J by 6 bases; unmatched bases: 1. CDR1 and CDR2 from the germline V gene are SGHTA and FQGTGA.

The gene calls are TRBV29-1 and TRBJ1-1; 12 bases are shared with TRBD1. The CDR3 runs to 14 residues. Germline V gives CDR1 SQVTM, CDR2 ANQGSEA. Unmatched junction bases numbered 7, after V lost 0 bases and J lost 11 bases. DNA for the CDR3: TGCAGCGTTGAAGATGGGGACAGGGGGCGGCGGGCTTTCTTT. Translated: CSVEDGDRGRRAFF.

This chain joins TRBV7-8 and TRBJ2-1; unclear D gene. This CDR3 has 17 amino acids. Germline V gene sequence: CDR1 SGHVS, CDR2 FQNEAQ. The V end lost 1 base, the J end lost 6 bases, and 19 bases lay between the germline ends. Here the CDR3 DNA reads TGTGCCAGCAGCTTAGGAGGTGGGCGGAGCCTGGGCAATGAGCAGTTCTTC. This encodes CASSLGGGRSLGNEQFF. Looking up the rest from reference TRBV7-8 and TRBJ2-1 gives the full variable domain: GAGVSQSPRYKVAKRGQDVALRCDPISGHVSLFWYQQALGQGPEFLTYFQNEAQLDKSGLPSDRFFAERPEGSVSTLKIQRTQQEDSAVYLCASSLGGGRSLGNEQFFGPGTRLTVL.

The chain links TRBV21-1 to TRBJ2-7. TRBV21-1 is tagged as a pseudogene. The length of the CDR3 is 17 residues. For the CDR3, the DNA is TGTGCCAGCACCAGGACAGCCTTAACTAGCCAGGCCCACGAGCAGTACTTC. This translates into CASTRTALTSQAHEQYF.

The chain carries TRBV6-1 and TRBJ2-7, with TRBD1 as a possible D gene (6 bases). Trimming left V 6 bases short and J 0 bases short, with 15 bases between. CDR1 and CDR2 (germline): MNHNS, SASEGT. This CDR3 has 15 amino acids. CDR3 DNA sequence: TGTGCCAGCAGGTCCGGACAGCCAAGCTCCTACGAGCAGTACTTC. It translates to CASRSGQPSSYEQYF.

This sequence joins TRBV5-1 and TRBJ2-1; D is perhaps TRBD2 (6 bases). CDR1 SGHRS and CDR2 YFSETQ come from the germline V gene. Trimming cost V 4 bases and J 1 base, with 12 bases left between them. CDR3 length: 15 amino acids. The CDR3 region is CASSLGGVSYNEQFF. DNA of the CDR3: TGCGCCAGCAGCCTCGGCGGGGTGTCCTACAATGAGCAGTTCTTC.

This chain joins TRBV14 and TRBJ2-7; D possibly uses TRBD1 or TRBD2 (5 bases each). Germline CDR1 SGHDN, CDR2 FVKESK. CDR3 size: 14 residues. The V and J ends lost 2 bases and 6 bases respectively, with 14 bases between them. The CDR3 DNA reads as TGTGCCAGCAGCCAAAACCGGAATGGGGGCGAGCAGTACGTC. The encoded protein is CASSQNRNGGEQYV.